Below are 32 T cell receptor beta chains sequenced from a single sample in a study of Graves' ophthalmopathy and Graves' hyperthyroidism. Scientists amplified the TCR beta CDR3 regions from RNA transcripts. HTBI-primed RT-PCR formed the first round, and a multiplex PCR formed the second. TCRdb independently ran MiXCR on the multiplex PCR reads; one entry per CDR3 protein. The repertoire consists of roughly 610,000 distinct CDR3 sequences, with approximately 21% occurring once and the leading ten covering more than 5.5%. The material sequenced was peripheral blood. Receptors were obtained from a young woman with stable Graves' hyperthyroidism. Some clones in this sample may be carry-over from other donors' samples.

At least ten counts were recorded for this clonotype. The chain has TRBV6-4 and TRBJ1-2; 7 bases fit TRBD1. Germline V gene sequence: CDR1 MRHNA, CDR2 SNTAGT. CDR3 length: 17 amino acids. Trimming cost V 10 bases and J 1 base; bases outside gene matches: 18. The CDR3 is CANPGQFIRGGNYGYTF. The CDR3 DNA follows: TGTGCCAACCCGGGACAGTTCATTAGGGGTGGTAACTATGGCTACACCTTC.

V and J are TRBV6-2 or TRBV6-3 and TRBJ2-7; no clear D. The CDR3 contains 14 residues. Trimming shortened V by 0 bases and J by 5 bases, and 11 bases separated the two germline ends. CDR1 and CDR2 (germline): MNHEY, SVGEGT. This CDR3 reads CASSYSYASNEQYF. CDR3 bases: TGTGCCAGCAGTTACTCGTACGCCAGCAACGAGCAGTACTTC.

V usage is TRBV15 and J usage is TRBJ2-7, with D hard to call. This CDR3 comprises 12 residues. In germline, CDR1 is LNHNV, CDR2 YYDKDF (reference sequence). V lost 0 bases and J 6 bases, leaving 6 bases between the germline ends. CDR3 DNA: TGTGCCACCAGCAGAGATCGGTCCGAGCAGTACTTC. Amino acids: CATSRDRSEQYF.

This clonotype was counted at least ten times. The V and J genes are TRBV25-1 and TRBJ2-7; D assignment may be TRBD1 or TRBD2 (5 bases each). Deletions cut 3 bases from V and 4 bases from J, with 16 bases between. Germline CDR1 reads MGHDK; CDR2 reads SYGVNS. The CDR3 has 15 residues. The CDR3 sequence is CASSDQGPRLYEQYF. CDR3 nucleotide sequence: TGTGCCAGCAGTGATCAGGGACCCAGATTGTACGAGCAGTACTTC.

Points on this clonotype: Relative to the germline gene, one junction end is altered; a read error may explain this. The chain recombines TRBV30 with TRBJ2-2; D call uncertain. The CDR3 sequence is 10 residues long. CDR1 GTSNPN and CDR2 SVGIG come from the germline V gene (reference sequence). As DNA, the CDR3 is TGTGCTTGCTTCACCAGGGAGCTGTTTTTT. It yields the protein CACFTRELFF.

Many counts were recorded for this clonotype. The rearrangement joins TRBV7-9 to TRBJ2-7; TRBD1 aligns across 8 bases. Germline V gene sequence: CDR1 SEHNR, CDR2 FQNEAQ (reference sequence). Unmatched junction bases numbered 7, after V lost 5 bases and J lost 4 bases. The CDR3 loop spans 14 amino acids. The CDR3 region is CASSLRTGTYEQYF. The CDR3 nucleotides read TGTGCCAGCAGCCTACGGACAGGGACTTACGAGCAGTACTTC.

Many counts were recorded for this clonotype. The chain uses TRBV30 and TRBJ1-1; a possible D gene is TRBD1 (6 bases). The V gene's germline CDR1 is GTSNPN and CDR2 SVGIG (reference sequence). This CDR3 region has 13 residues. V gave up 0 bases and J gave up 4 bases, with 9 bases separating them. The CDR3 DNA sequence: TGTGCCTGGAGTGTCCAGGGGCCCACTGAAGCTTTCTTT. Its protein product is CAWSVQGPTEAFF. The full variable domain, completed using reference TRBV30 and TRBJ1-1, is SQTIHQWPATLVQPVGSPLSLECTVEGTSNPNLYWYRQAAGRGLQLLFYSVGIGQISSEVPQNLSASRPQDRQFILSSKKLLLSDSGFYLCAWSVQGPTEAFFGQGTRLTVV.

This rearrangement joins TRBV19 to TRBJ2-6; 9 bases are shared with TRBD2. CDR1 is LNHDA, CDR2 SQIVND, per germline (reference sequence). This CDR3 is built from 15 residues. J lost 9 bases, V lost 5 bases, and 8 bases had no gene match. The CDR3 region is CASSPGSGSGNVLTF. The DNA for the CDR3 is TGTGCCAGTAGTCCTGGTAGCGGGAGTGGCAACGTCCTGACTTTC.

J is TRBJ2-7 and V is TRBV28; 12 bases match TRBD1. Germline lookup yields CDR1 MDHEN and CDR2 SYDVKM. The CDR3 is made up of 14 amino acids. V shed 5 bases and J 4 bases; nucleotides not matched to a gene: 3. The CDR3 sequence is CASSGTGGVYEQYF. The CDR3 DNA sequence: TGTGCCAGCAGTGGGACAGGGGGCGTATACGAGCAGTACTTC.

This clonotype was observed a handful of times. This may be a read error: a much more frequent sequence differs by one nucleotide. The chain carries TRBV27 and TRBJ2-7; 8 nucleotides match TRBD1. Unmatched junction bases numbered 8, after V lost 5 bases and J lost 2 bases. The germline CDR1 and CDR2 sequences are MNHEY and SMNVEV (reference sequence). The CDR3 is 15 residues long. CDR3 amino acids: CASSHADRATYEQYF. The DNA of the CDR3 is TGTGCCAGCAGTCACGCGGACAGGGCCACCTACGAGCAGTACTTC.

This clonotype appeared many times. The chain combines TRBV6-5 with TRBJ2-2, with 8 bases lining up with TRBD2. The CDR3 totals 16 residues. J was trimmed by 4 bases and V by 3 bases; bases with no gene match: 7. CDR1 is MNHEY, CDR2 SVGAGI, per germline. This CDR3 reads CASSYDGLAGTGELFF. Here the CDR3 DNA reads TGTGCCAGCAGTTATGACGGACTAGCCGGCACCGGGGAGCTGTTTTTT.

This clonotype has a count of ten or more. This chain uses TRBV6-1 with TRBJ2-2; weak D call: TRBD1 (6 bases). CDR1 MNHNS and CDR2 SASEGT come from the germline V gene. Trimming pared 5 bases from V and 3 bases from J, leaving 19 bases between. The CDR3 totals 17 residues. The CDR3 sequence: CASSPLRDTSYTGELFF. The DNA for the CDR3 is TGTGCCAGCAGTCCACTCCGGGACACTTCCTACACCGGGGAGCTGTTTTTT.

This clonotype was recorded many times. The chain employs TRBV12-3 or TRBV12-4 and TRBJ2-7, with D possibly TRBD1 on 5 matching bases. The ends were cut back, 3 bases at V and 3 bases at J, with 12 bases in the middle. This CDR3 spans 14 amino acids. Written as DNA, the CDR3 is TGTGCCAGCAGTTTTAGTCAGGGCTACTACGAGCAGTACTTC. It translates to CASSFSQGYYEQYF.

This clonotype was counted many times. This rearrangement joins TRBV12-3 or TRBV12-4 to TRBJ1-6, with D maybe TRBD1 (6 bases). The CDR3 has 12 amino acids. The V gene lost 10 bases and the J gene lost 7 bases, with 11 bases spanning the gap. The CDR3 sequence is CAIKTGNSPLHF. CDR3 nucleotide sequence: TGTGCCATTAAAACAGGGAATTCACCCCTCCACTTT.

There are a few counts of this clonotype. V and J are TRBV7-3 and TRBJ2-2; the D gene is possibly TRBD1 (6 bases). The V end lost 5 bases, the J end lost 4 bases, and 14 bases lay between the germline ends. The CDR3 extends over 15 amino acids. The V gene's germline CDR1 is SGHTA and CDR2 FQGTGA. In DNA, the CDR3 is TGTGCCAGCAGCGCCCGACAGGCGGCCACCGGGGAGCTGTTTTTT. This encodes CASSARQAATGELFF.

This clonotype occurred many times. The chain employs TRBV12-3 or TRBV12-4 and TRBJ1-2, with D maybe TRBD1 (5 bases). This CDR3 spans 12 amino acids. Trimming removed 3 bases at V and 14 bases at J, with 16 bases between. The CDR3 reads CASSLGDGPRTF. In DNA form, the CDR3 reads TGTGCCAGCAGTTTGGGGGACGGCCCGCGGACCTTC.

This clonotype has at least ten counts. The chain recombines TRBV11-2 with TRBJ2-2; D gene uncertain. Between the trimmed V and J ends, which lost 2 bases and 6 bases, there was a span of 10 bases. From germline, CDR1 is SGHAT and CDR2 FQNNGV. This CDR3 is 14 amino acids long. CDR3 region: CASSLLGLAGELFF. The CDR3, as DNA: TGTGCCAGCAGCTTATTGGGTCTGGCCGGGGAGCTGTTTTTT. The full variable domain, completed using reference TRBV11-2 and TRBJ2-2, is EAGVAQSPRYKIIEKRQSVAFWCNPISGHATLYWYQQILGQGPKLLIQFQNNGVVDDSQLPKDRFSAERLKGVDSTLKIQPAKLEDSAVYLCASSLLGLAGELFFGEGSRLTVL.

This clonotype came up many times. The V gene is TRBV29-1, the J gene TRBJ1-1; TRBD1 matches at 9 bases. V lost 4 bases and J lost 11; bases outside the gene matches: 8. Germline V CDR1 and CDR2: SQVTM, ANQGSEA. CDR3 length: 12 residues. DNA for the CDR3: TGCAGCGTTGCACAGGGGGCAGAGATGGCTTTCTTT. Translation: CSVAQGAEMAFF.

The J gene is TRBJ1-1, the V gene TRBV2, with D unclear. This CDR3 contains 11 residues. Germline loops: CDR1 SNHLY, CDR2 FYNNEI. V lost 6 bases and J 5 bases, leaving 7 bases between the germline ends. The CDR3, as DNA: TGTGCCAGCAGCTGGGAAACTGAAGCTTTCTTT. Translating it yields CASSWETEAFF. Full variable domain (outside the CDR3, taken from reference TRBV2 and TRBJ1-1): EPEVTQTPSHQVTQMGQEVILRCVPISNHLYFYWYRQILGQKVEFLVSFYNNEISEKSEIFDDQFSVERPDGSNFTLKIRSTKLEDSAMYFCASSWETEAFFGQGTRLTVV.

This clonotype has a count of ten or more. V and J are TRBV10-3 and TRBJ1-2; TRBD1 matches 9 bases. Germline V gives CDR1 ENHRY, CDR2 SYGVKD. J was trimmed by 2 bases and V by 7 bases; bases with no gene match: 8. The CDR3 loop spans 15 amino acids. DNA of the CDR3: TGTGCCATCAATCCAAGGACAGGGGAAAACTATGGCTACACCTTC. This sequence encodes CAINPRTGENYGYTF.

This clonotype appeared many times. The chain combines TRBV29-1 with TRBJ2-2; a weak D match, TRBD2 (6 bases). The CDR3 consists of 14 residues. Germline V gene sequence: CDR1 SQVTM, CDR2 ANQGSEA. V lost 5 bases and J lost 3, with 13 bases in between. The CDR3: CSVRSGGDTGELFF. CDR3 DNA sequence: TGCAGCGTTCGATCCGGGGGTGACACCGGGGAGCTGTTTTTT.

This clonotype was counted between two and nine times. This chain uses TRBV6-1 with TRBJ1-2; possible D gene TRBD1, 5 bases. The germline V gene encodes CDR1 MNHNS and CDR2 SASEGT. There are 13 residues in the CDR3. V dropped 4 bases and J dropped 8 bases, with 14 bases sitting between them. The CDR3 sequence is CASSGTSPEGYTF. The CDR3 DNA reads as TGTGCCAGCAGTGGGACATCCCCGGAAGGCTACACCTTC.

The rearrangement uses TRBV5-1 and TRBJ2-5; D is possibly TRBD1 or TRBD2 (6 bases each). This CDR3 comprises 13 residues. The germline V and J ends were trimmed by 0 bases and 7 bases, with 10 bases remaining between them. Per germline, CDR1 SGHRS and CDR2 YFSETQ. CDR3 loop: CASSLAGGGTQYF. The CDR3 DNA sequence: TGCGCCAGCAGCTTGGCCGGGGGCGGGACCCAGTACTTC.

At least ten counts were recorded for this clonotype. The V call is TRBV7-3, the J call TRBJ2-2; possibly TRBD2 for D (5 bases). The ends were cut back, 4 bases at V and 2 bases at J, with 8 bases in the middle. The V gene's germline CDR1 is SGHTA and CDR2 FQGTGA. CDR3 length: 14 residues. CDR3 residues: CASSYGRNTGELFF. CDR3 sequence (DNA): TGTGCCAGCAGCTATGGGAGAAACACCGGGGAGCTGTTTTTT.

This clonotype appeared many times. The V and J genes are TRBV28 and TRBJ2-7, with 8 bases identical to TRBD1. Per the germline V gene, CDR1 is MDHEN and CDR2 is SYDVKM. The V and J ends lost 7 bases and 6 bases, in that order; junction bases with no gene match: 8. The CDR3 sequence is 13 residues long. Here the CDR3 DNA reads TGTGCCAGCATAGCAGGGGGCCGGGTCGAGCAGTACTTC. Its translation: CASIAGGRVEQYF. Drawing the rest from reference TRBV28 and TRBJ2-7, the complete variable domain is DVKVTQSSRYLVKRTGEKVFLECVQDMDHENMFWYRQDPGLGLRLIYFSYDVKMKEKGDIPEGYSVSREKKERFSLILESASTNQTSMYLCASIAGGRVEQYFGPGTRLTVT.

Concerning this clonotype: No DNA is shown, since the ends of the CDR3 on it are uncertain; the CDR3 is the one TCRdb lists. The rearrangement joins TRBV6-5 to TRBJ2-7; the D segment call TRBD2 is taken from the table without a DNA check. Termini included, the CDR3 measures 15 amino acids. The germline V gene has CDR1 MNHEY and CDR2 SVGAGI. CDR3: CASSTSGALTYEQYF.

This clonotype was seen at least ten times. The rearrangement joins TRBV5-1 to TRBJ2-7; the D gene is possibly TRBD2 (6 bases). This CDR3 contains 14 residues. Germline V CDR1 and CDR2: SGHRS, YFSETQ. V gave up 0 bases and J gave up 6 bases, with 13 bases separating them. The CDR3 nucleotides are TGCGCCAGCAGCTTGGCCGGGAGAGGAGGCGAGCAGTACTTC. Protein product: CASSLAGRGGEQYF.

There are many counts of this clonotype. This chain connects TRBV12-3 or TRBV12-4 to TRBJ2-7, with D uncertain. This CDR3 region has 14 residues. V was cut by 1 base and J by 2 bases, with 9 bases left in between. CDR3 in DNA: TGTGCCAGCAGTTTAGTGATCGGAACCTACGAGCAGTACTTC. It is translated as CASSLVIGTYEQYF.

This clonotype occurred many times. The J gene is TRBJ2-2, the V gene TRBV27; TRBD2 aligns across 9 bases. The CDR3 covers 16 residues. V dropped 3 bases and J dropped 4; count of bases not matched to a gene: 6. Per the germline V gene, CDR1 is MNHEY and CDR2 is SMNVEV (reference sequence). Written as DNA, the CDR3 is TGTGCCAGCAGTTTGGGGATACTAGCGGGCACCGGGGAGCTGTTTTTT. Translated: CASSLGILAGTGELFF.

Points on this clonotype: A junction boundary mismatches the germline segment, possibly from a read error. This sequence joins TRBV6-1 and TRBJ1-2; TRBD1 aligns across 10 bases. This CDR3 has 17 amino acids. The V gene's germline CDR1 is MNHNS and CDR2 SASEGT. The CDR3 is CASREALGQGISYGYTF. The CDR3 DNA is TGTGCCAGCAGAGAAGCATTGGGACAGGGGATCTCCTATGGCTACACCTTC.

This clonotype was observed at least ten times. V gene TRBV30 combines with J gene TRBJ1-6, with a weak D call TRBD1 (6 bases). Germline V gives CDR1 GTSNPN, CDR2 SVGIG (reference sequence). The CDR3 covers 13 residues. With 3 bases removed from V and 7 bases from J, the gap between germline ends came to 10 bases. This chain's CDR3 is CAWRGQGNSPLHF. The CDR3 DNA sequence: TGTGCCTGGAGAGGGCAGGGGAATTCACCCCTCCACTTT.

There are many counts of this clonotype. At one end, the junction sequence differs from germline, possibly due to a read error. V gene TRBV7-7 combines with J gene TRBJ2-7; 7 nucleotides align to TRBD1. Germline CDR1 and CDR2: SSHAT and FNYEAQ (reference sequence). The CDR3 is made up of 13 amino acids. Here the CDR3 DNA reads TGTGCTAGCAGCTTAACGGGACAGAGCGAGCAGTACTTC. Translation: CASSLTGQSEQYF.